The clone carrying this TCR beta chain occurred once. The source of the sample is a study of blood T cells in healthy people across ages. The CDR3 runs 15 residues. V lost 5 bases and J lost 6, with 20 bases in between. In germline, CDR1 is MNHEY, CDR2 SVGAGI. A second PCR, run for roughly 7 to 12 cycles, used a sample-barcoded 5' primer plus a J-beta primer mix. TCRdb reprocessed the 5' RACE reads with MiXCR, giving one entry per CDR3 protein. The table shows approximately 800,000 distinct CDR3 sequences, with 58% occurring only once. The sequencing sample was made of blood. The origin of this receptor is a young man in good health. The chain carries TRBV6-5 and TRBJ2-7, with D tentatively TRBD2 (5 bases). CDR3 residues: CASSPTDFSGLEQYF. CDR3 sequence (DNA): TGTGCCAGCAGTCCCACCGACTTCTCCGGACTCGAGCAGTACTTC.